These T cell receptor beta chains were read from a single sample in a study of T cell responses to AZD1222 COVID-19 vaccine. TCRdb's copy holds only in-frame clones and misses some; the assay was immunoSEQ multiplex PCR. The table has around 140,000 clones, approximately 93% seen once. Specimen: peripheral blood, collected on day 0 of AZD1222 vaccination. The receptors were gathered from an adult in good health. Both conserved end residues are part of each CDR3. Each record gives: CDR3 protein, CDR3 DNA, J gene, V gene, clone size, D gene. A D gene is named only where the DNA matches it firmly. Only some rows state a clone size, as once, few, many or a class for expanded clones.

CASRDGYYEQYF TGTGCCAGCCGGGACGGGTACTACGAGCAGTACTTC TRBJ2-7 TRBV19 - -
CASRDSGPGANVLTF TGTGCCAGCCGAGATTCAGGGCCTGGGGCCAACGTCCTGACTTTC TRBJ2-6 TRBV28 few -
CASSLAPSYGYTF TGTGCCAGCAGCTTGGCTCCGTCCTATGGCTACACCTTC TRBJ1-2 TRBV5-4 - -
CASSPLALADTQYF TGTGCCAGCAGTCCCCTCGCCCTGGCAGATACGCAGTATTTT TRBJ2-3 TRBV28 once -
CASSTGGGQTQREQYF TGTGCCAGCAGCACCGGCGGGGGACAAACCCAACGCGAGCAGTACTTC TRBJ2-7 TRBV5-4 - -
CASSLDGRSAWRTGELFF TGTGCCAGCAGCTTAGATGGCCGCTCGGCTTGGCGCACCGGGGAGCTGTTTTTT TRBJ2-2 TRBV11-2 - -
CASSLGQGNTEAFF TGTGCCAGCAGCTTGGGACAGGGGAACACTGAAGCTTTCTTT TRBJ1-1 TRBV7-3 few TRBD1
CASSPLSDQETQYF TGTGCCAGCAGCCCACTTTCGGACCAAGAGACCCAGTACTTC TRBJ2-5 TRBV6-5 - -
CASSLFRDKNQPQHF TGTGCCAGTAGTCTCTTCCGGGACAAGAATCAGCCCCAGCATTTT TRBJ1-5 TRBV19 - -
CASSLYRTDTQYF TGTGCCAGCAGCTTATACCGCACAGATACGCAGTATTTT TRBJ2-3 TRBV7-3 - -
CASSLQGQEQFF TGTGCCAGCAGCTTACAAGGCCAGGAGCAGTTCTTC TRBJ2-1 TRBV11-2 - -
CASSLTMLGTEAFF TGTGCCAGCAGCCTCACAATGCTGGGGACTGAAGCTTTCTTT TRBJ1-1 TRBV14 once -
CASSKRGAFYNEQFF TGTGCCAGCAGCAAAAGGGGAGCCTTCTACAATGAGCAGTTCTTC TRBJ2-1 TRBV6-5 - -
CASSLRDGGSRAFF TGTGCCAGCAGCCTTCGGGACGGGGGGAGTAGGGCTTTCTTT TRBJ1-1 TRBV3-1/TRBV3-2 - -
CASSWERQNTEAFF TGTGCCAGCAGCTGGGAGAGACAGAACACTGAAGCTTTCTTT TRBJ1-1 TRBV2 once -
CASRPPSGTDTQYF TGTGCCAGCAGACCCCCTAGCGGCACAGATACGCAGTATTTT TRBJ2-3 TRBV6-5 - -
CASSPQLAASTDTQYF TGTGCCAGCAGCCCTCAACTAGCGGCCAGCACAGATACGCAGTATTTT TRBJ2-3 TRBV4-2 - TRBD2
CASSSGQGKVFNEQFF TGTGCCAGCAGCTCAGGACAGGGTAAGGTGTTCAATGAGCAGTTCTTC TRBJ2-1 TRBV9 few TRBD1
CASSFSPPRETQYF TGTGCCAGCAGTTTTTCCCCTCCCCGGGAGACCCAGTACTTC TRBJ2-5 TRBV27 - -
CAWTSWGTNTEAFF TGTGCCTGGACGTCGTGGGGCACGAACACTGAAGCTTTCTTT TRBJ1-1 TRBV30 once -
CASSLKQEDSNQPQHF TGTGCCAGCAGTTTAAAACAGGAGGATAGCAATCAGCCCCAGCATTTT TRBJ1-5 TRBV27 few -
CASSFGARTDGEQFF TGTGCCAGCAGTTTTGGGGCGAGGACGGATGGCGAGCAGTTCTTC TRBJ2-1 TRBV28 - -
CASSQERLGEKLFF TGCGCCAGCAGCCAAGAGCGGTTGGGGGAAAAACTGTTTTTT TRBJ1-4 TRBV4-3 once -
CASRTAGRGGQETQYF TGTGCCAGCAGGACAGCGGGACGGGGGGGACAGGAGACCCAGTACTTC TRBJ2-5 TRBV28 once -
CAIGGQGTEAFF TGTGCCATCGGGGGACAGGGTACTGAAGCTTTCTTT TRBJ1-1 TRBV10-3 - TRBD1
CATSRAGTDKNIQYF TGTGCCACCTCGCGGGCTGGGACAGACAAAAACATTCAGTACTTC TRBJ2-4 TRBV27 - TRBD1
CAISESQGQETQYF TGTGCCATCAGTGAGTCCCAGGGGCAAGAGACCCAGTACTTC TRBJ2-5 TRBV10-3 once -
CASSLQGAGQPQHF TGTGCCAGCAGCTTGCAGGGGGCAGGTCAGCCCCAGCATTTT TRBJ1-5 TRBV7-2 - TRBD1
CASSLTGGNSPLHF TGTGCCAGCAGTTTGACAGGGGGTAATTCACCCCTCCACTTT TRBJ1-6 TRBV28 - TRBD1
CASSRRGWGNEKLFF TGTGCCAGCAGCAGAAGGGGGTGGGGGAATGAAAAACTGTTTTTT TRBJ1-4 TRBV3-1/TRBV3-2 - -
CASSKVTSGRREQYF TGTGCCAGCAGCAAAGTTACTAGCGGGAGGCGAGAGCAGTACTTC TRBJ2-7 TRBV21-1 - -
CASSDLQTTYEQYF TGCGCCAGCAGTGATCTGCAGACGACCTACGAGCAGTACTTC TRBJ2-7 TRBV10-2 - -
CASSLSRGVGEQYF TGTGCCAGCAGTTTATCCCGAGGGGTTGGCGAGCAGTACTTC TRBJ2-7 TRBV27 - -
CASSQWREDGYTF TGTGCCAGCAGCCAGTGGAGGGAGGATGGCTACACCTTC TRBJ1-2 TRBV6-5 - -
CAISEGRAAATGELFF TGTGCCATCAGTGAGGGCCGCGCAGCCGCCACCGGGGAGCTGTTTTTT TRBJ2-2 TRBV10-3 - -
CASRESALTNEKLFF TGCGCCAGCAGAGAGTCCGCACTTACTAATGAAAAACTGTTTTTT TRBJ1-4 TRBV5-1 - -
CASSLTGSSGNTIYF TGTGCCAGCAGCTTAACGGGGAGCTCTGGAAACACCATATATTTT TRBJ1-3 TRBV11-1 - -
CASSQPLFHRTSGSSETQYF TGCGCCAGCAGCCAACCCCTTTTTCACCGGACTAGCGGGAGTTCAGAGACCCAGTACTTC TRBJ2-5 TRBV4-1 - TRBD2
CASSDRTGHTDTQYF TGTGCCAGCAGTGATAGGACAGGGCACACAGATACGCAGTATTTT TRBJ2-3 TRBV6-1 - TRBD1